The TCR beta chain under discussion was sequenced for a study of beta chain features in type 1 diabetes. This CDR3 spans 12 amino acids. Germline lookup yields CDR1 GTSNPN and CDR2 SVGIG (reference sequence). Deletions cut 1 base from V and 0 bases from J, with 3 bases between. TCRB transcripts that were expressed got sequenced, as all of the isolated RNA had been reverse transcribed. TCRdb keeps only in-frame clones here, not all; method: immunoSEQ multiplex PCR. The sample includes 350,000 to 400,000 clones, more than 13% of them seen just once. J is TRBJ1-1 and V is TRBV30; D not certain. Sequencing used naive CD4+ T cells from blood. This receptor was obtained from a woman in her late teens or twenties in good health. The CDR3 DNA reads as TGTGCCTGGAGTGGAGTGAACACTGAAGCTTTCTTT. This gives the protein CAWSGVNTEAFF. Full variable domain (remainder filled in from reference TRBV30 and TRBJ1-1): SQTIHQWPATLVQPVGSPLSLECTVEGTSNPNLYWYRQAAGRGLQLLFYSVGIGQISSEVPQNLSASRPQDRQFILSSKKLLLSDSGFYLCAWSGVNTEAFFGQGTRLTVV.